Following are 15 T cell receptor beta chains from one sample sequenced in a study of blood T cells in healthy people across ages. The use of a sample-barcoded 5' primer and a J-beta primer mix characterized a second PCR of roughly 6 to 11 cycles. TCRdb reprocessed the 5' RACE reads via MiXCR and lists one record per CDR3 protein. The data show about 830,000 distinct CDR3 sequences, with under 80% seen just once and roughly 25% held by the top ten. The sequencing sample was made of blood. Receptors were obtained from a man aged 30 to 45 in good health.

The chain joins TRBV13 to TRBJ1-6, with 7 bases fitting TRBD1. This CDR3 is built from 13 residues. With V trimmed by 5 bases and J by 13 bases, 8 bases remained unmatched. The germline CDR1 and CDR2 sequences are PRHDT and FYEKMQ (reference sequence). CDR3 in amino acids: CASSPDRASPLHF. CDR3 DNA: TGTGCCAGCAGCCCAGACAGGGCTAGTCCCCTCCACTTT.

This sequence joins TRBV5-1 and TRBJ2-7, with 7 bases fitting TRBD1. The CDR3 is 15 amino acids. V trimming: 0 bases; J trimming: 2 bases; junction bases outside the gene matches: 5. Per the germline V gene, CDR1 is SGHRS and CDR2 is YFSETQ. The CDR3 loop reads CASSLVAGGAYEQYF. The CDR3 DNA is TGCGCCAGCAGCTTGGTTGCAGGGGGAGCCTACGAGCAGTACTTC.

This clonotype was observed once. The gene calls are TRBV28 and TRBJ1-5; D gene uncertain. The germline V and J ends were trimmed by 2 bases and 4 bases, with 12 bases remaining between them. This CDR3 is 15 amino acids long. Germline V gives CDR1 MDHEN, CDR2 SYDVKM. The CDR3 protein is CASSLLQAPNQPQHF. The CDR3 bases are TGTGCCAGCAGTTTACTCCAGGCCCCAAATCAGCCCCAGCATTTT.

This chain uses TRBV7-2 with TRBJ2-3; a weak D match, TRBD2 (6 bases). V lost 0 bases and J 5 bases, leaving 12 bases between the germline ends. From germline, CDR1 is SGHTA and CDR2 FQGNSA. This CDR3 has 15 residues. The CDR3 nucleotides are TGTGCCAGCAGCTTAGCACGGGTGGAGGGAGATACGCAGTATTTT. It codes for CASSLARVEGDTQYF.

The rearrangement uses TRBV28 and TRBJ2-7, with D perhaps TRBD2 (7 bases). V was shortened by 8 bases and J by 2 bases, with 13 bases between the two germline ends. There are 13 residues in the CDR3. CDR1 and CDR2 (germline): MDHEN, SYDVKM. The CDR3 reads CASAGGATYEQYF. Here the CDR3 DNA reads TGTGCCAGCGCTGGGGGGGCAACCTACGAGCAGTACTTC. Full variable domain (remainder filled in from reference TRBV28 and TRBJ2-7): DVKVTQSSRYLVKRTGEKVFLECVQDMDHENMFWYRQDPGLGLRLIYFSYDVKMKEKGDIPEGYSVSREKKERFSLILESASTNQTSMYLCASAGGATYEQYFGPGTRLTVT.

The sample holds a few counts of this clonotype. The chain carries TRBV29-1 and TRBJ1-4; D is possibly TRBD1 (5 bases). CDR1 and CDR2 (germline): SQVTM, ANQGSEA. V was trimmed by 3 bases and J by 5 bases, leaving 10 bases between them. This CDR3 is built from 13 residues. The CDR3 sequence: CSVEVTGNEKLFF. CDR3 nucleotide sequence: TGCAGCGTTGAGGTTACAGGAAATGAAAAACTGTTTTTT. The entire variable domain, with the rest obtained from reference TRBV29-1 and TRBJ1-4, is as follows: SAVISQKPSRDICQRGTSLTIQCQVDSQVTMMFWYRQQPGQSLTLIATANQGSEATYESGFVIDKFPISRPNLTFSTLTVSNMSPEDSSIYLCSVEVTGNEKLFFGSGTQLSVL.

The J gene is TRBJ1-2, the V gene TRBV20-1; D is unresolved. The CDR3 is 12 amino acids. V dropped 6 bases and J dropped 2 bases, with 10 bases sitting between them. Germline loops: CDR1 DFQATT, CDR2 SNEGSKA (reference sequence). CDR3 sequence reads: CSAPRKNYGYTF. The CDR3 region has the DNA TGCAGTGCCCCGCGGAAAAACTATGGCTACACCTTC.

The rearrangement uses TRBV3-1 and TRBJ2-1, with 7 bases identical to TRBD1. Germline assignment: CDR1 LGHDT and CDR2 YNNKEL (reference sequence). The CDR3 has 13 residues. Trimming took 5 bases from V and 9 from J; bases not matched to a gene: 7. The CDR3 spells CASSYTGAGEQFF. CDR3 DNA sequence: TGTGCCAGCAGCTACACAGGGGCGGGTGAGCAGTTCTTC.

This clonotype was observed a handful of times. The chain uses TRBV20-1 and TRBJ2-7; D is perhaps TRBD2 (7 bases). This CDR3 region has 15 residues. With 5 bases removed from V and 7 bases from J, the gap between germline ends came to 24 bases. CDR1 and CDR2 (germline): DFQATT, SNEGSKA (reference sequence). The CDR3 reads CSAGGGGISGNEQYF. The CDR3 DNA is TGCAGTGCTGGGGGAGGGGGGATATCTGGGAATGAGCAGTACTTC.

The chain joins TRBV5-1 to TRBJ2-3; 9 nucleotides align to TRBD2. Trimming at V came to 5 bases and at J to 3 bases, leaving 10 bases not matched to a gene. The germline V gene encodes CDR1 SGHRS and CDR2 YFSETQ. The CDR3 spans 16 residues. The CDR3 bases are TGCGCCAGCAGTCCCGGGACTAGCATTAAAACAGATACGCAGTATTTT. The encoded protein is CASSPGTSIKTDTQYF. The complete variable domain, with remaining parts taken from reference TRBV5-1 and TRBJ2-3, reads KAGVTQTPRYLIKTRGQQVTLSCSPISGHRSVSWYQQTPGQGLQFLFEYFSETQRNKGNFPGRFSGRQFSNSRSEMNVSTLELGDSALYLCASSPGTSIKTDTQYFGPGTRLTVL.

CDR3 region: CASRRQVEGQPQHF. Written as DNA, the CDR3 is TGTGCCAGCAGGAGACAGGTCGAGGGACAGCCCCAGCATTTT. The chain couples TRBV6-2 or TRBV6-3 to TRBJ1-5; tentative D call: TRBD1 (6 bases). The CDR3 sequence is 14 residues long. The ends were cut back, 6 bases at V and 7 bases at J, with 16 bases in the middle. In germline, CDR1 is MNHEY, CDR2 SVGEGT.

CDR3 protein: CASTTRTASADTQYF. CDR3 DNA: TGTGCCAGCACAACCCGGACAGCATCAGCAGATACGCAGTATTTT. V gene TRBV12-3 or TRBV12-4 combines with J gene TRBJ2-3; TRBD1 might be the D (6 bases). CDR3 length equals 15 residues. The germline V and J ends were trimmed by 7 bases and 4 bases, with 18 bases remaining between them.

This clonotype was recorded a few times. The chain links TRBV4-2 to TRBJ2-1; 9 nucleotides agree with TRBD2. The CDR3 is 16 amino acids. Losses at the gene ends were 2 bases for V and 8 bases for J; bases not matched to a gene: 10. The V gene's germline CDR1 is LGHNA and CDR2 YNFKEQ. Written as DNA, the CDR3 is TGTGCCAGCAGCCAATCGGCGGGGGGGATCTCAGATGAGCAGTTCTTC. Translating it yields CASSQSAGGISDEQFF.

This chain links TRBV20-1 with TRBJ2-4, with a tentative D call TRBD2 (6 bases). The end of the DNA aligns better with TRBJ2-7, so the J call may be wrong. The CDR3 extends over 13 amino acids. The V gene's germline CDR1 is DFQATT and CDR2 SNEGSKA (reference sequence). In DNA, the CDR3 is TGCAGTGCTAGAGGGGACTTTGACTACGAGCAGTACTTC. Residues: CSARGDFDYEQYF.

J is TRBJ2-7 and V is TRBV10-3; a possible D gene is TRBD2 (6 bases). V was shortened by 10 bases and J by 3 bases, with 13 bases between the two germline ends. Germline loops: CDR1 ENHRY, CDR2 SYGVKD. This CDR3 comprises 12 residues. CDR3 bases: TGTGCCAATGGGGAGGCCCGCTACGAGCAGTACTTC. This codes for CANGEARYEQYF.